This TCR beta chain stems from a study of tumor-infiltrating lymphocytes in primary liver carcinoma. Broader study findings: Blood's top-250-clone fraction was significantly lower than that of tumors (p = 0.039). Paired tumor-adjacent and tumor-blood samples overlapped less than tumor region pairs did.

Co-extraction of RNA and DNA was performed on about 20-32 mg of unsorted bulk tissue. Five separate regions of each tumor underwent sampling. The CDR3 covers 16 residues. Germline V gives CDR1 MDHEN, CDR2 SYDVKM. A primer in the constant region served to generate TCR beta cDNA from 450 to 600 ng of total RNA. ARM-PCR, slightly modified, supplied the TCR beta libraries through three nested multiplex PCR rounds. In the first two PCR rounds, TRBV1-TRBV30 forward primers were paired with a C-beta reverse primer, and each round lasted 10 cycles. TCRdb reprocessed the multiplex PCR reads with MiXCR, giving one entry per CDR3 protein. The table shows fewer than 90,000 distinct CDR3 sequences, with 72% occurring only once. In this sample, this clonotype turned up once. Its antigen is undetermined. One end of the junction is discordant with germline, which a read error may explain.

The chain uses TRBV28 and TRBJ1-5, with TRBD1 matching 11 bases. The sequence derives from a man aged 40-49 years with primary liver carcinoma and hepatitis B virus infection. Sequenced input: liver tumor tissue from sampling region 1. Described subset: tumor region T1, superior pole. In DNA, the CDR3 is TGTGCCAACAGTCGGACAGGGGGCATGGGGAATCAGCCCCAGCATTTT. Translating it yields CANSRTGGMGNQPQHF.